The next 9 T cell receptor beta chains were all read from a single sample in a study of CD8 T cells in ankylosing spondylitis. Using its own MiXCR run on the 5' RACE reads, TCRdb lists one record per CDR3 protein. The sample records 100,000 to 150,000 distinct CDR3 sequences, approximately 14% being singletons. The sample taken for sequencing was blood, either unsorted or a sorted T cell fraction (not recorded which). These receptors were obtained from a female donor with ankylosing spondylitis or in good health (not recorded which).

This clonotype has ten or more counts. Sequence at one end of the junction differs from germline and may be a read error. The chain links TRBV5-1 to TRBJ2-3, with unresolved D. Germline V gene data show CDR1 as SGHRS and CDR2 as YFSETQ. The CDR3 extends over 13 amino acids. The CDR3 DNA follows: TGTGCCAGCAGCTTAGGCGGCACAGATACGCAGTATTTT. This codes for CASSLGGTDTQYF. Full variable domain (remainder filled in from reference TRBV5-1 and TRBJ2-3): KAGVTQTPRYLIKTRGQQVTLSCSPISGHRSVSWYQQTPGQGLQFLFEYFSETQRNKGNFPGRFSGRQFSNSRSEMNVSTLELGDSALYLCASSLGGTDTQYFGPGTRLTVL.

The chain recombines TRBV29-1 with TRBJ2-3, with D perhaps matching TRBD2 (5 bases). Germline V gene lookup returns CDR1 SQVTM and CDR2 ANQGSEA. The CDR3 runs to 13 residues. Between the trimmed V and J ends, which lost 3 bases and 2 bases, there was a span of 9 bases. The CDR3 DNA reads TGCAGCGTTGATCCCGGACTCACAGATACGCAGTATTTT. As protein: CSVDPGLTDTQYF.

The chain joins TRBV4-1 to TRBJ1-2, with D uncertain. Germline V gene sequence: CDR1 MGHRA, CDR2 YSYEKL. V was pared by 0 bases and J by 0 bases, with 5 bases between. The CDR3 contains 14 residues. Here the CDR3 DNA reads TGCGCCAGCAGCCAAGATCGGTCTAACTATGGCTACACCTTC. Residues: CASSQDRSNYGYTF.

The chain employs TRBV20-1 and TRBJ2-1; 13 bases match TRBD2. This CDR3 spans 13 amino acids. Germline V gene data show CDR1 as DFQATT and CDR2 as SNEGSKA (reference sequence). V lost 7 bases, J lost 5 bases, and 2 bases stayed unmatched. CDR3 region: CSELAGGHNEQFF. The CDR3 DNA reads TGCAGTGAACTAGCGGGGGGGCACAATGAGCAGTTCTTC.

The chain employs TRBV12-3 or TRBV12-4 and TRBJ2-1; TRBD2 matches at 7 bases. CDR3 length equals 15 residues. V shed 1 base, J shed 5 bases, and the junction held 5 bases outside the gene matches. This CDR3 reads CASSLEGGPHNEQFF. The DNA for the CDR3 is TGTGCCAGCAGTTTAGAGGGAGGGCCCCACAATGAGCAGTTCTTC.

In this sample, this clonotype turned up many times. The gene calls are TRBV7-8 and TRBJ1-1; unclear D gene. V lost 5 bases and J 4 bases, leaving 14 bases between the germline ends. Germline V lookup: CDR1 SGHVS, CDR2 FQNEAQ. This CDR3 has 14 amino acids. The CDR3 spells CASSPQRLGTEAFF. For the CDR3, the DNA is TGTGCCAGCAGCCCACAGAGGTTGGGCACTGAAGCTTTCTTT.

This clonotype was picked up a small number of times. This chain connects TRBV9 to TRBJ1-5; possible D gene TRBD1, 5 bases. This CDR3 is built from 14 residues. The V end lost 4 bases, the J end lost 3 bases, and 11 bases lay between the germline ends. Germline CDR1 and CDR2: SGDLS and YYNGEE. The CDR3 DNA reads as TGTGCCAGCAGCCCCGGACAAAACAATCAGCCCCAGCATTTT. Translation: CASSPGQNNQPQHF. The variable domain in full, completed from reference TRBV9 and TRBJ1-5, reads DSGVTQTPKHLITATGQRVTLRCSPRSGDLSVYWYQQSLDQGLQFLIQYYNGEERAKGNILERFSAQQFPDLHSELNLSSLELGDSALYFCASSPGQNNQPQHFGDGTRLSIL.

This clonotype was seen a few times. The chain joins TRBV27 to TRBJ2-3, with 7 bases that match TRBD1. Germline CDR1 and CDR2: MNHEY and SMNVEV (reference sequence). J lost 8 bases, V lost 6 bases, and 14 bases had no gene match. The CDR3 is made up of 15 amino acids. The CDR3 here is CASSPTRGRLATQYF. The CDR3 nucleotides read TGTGCCAGCAGCCCTACTAGGGGGCGCTTAGCTACGCAGTATTTT.

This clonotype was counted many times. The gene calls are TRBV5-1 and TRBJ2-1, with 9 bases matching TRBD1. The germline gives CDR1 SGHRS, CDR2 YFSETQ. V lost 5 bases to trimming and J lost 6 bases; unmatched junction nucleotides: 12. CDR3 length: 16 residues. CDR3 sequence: CASRITGTGWSNEQFF. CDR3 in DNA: TGCGCCAGCAGGATAACCGGGACAGGGTGGAGCAATGAGCAGTTCTTC. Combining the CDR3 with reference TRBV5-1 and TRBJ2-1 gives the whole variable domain KAGVTQTPRYLIKTRGQQVTLSCSPISGHRSVSWYQQTPGQGLQFLFEYFSETQRNKGNFPGRFSGRQFSNSRSEMNVSTLELGDSALYLCASRITGTGWSNEQFFGPGTRLTVL.